One sample yielded the 7 T cell receptor beta chains listed below, sequenced in a study of cytomegalovirus exposure and HLA in healthy donors. The PCR contained 60 Vbeta and 13 Jbeta primers. Libraries were prepared by immunoSEQ multiplex PCR; TCRdb keeps only in-frame clonotypes and omits some of them. This sample has over 75,000 clones, with around 74% found just once. Sequences were obtained from PBMCs. These receptors came from a man aged 40-49 years in good health and CMV-seropositive.

The chain couples TRBV7-8 to TRBJ1-4, with TRBD1 as a possible D gene (5 bases). This CDR3 comprises 15 residues. The V and J ends lost 5 bases and 8 bases respectively, with 18 bases between them. CDR1 SGHVS and CDR2 FQNEAQ come from the germline V gene. Written as DNA, the CDR3 is TGTGCCAGCAGCCGAAGTCGACAGCTTGAGGAAAAACTGTTTTTT. It encodes CASSRSRQLEEKLFF.

This chain uses TRBV5-1 with TRBJ1-1; a possible D gene is TRBD1 (6 bases). This CDR3 is 14 amino acids long. From germline, CDR1 is SGHRS and CDR2 YFSETQ. Deletions cut 0 bases from V and 0 bases from J, with 6 bases between. CDR3 bases: TGCGCCAGCAGCTTGGGGGGGCTGAACACTGAAGCTTTCTTT. It specifies CASSLGGLNTEAFF. The variable domain in full, with the rest retrieved from reference TRBV5-1 and TRBJ1-1, is KAGVTQTPRYLIKTRGQQVTLSCSPISGHRSVSWYQQTPGQGLQFLFEYFSETQRNKGNFPGRFSGRQFSNSRSEMNVSTLELGDSALYLCASSLGGLNTEAFFGQGTRLTVV.

The genes are TRBV27 and TRBJ1-2; D is undetermined. The V gene lost 9 bases and the J gene lost 0 bases, with 11 bases spanning the gap. Germline CDR1 MNHEY, CDR2 SMNVEV (reference sequence). The CDR3 sequence is 13 residues long. This CDR3 is CASRLAPNYGYTF. CDR3 DNA sequence: TGTGCCAGTAGACTGGCCCCTAACTATGGCTACACCTTC.

The chain employs TRBV29-1 and TRBJ2-2, with 12 bases fitting TRBD2. CDR1 is SQVTM and CDR2 is ANQGSEA in the germline V gene. This CDR3 spans 18 amino acids. With 2 bases clipped from V and 4 bases from J, the junction kept 11 bases outside the gene matches. The CDR3 DNA is TGCAGCGTTGAACGGGCTAGCGGGAGGGCCGTGTTCACCGGGGAGCTGTTTTTT. This codes for CSVERASGRAVFTGELFF.

This clone appeared a few times. J is TRBJ1-2 and V is TRBV7-6, with TRBD1 matching over 8 bases. The CDR3 is made up of 14 amino acids. Germline CDR1 reads SGHVS; CDR2 reads FNYEAQ. V dropped 1 base and J dropped 7; count of bases not matched to a gene: 5. The CDR3 DNA reads as TGTGCCAGCAGCTTAGGAACAGGGGGTCGTGGCTACACCTTC. Translation gives CASSLGTGGRGYTF.

This clone has a handful of counts. V is TRBV10-1 and J is TRBJ1-6; the D gene is possibly TRBD1 (5 bases). CDR1 is WNHNN and CDR2 is SYGVQD in the germline V gene (reference sequence). The CDR3 covers 13 residues. Trimming left V 2 bases short and J 10 bases short, with 9 bases between. CDR3 loop: CASSEDSLSPLHF. CDR3 nucleotide sequence: TGCGCCAGCAGTGAGGACAGCCTCTCACCCCTCCACTTT.

The chain joins TRBV5-5 to TRBJ2-4; 8 positions match TRBD1. CDR1 and CDR2 (germline): SGHKS, YYEKEE (reference sequence). Trimming took 0 bases from V and 5 from J; bases not matched to a gene: 7. The CDR3 is 16 residues long. The CDR3 DNA reads as TGTGCCAGCAGCTTGGTGGACAGGGTGTGGGAAAACATTCAGTACTTC. Protein: CASSLVDRVWENIQYF.